This T cell receptor (beta chain) emerged from a study of cytomegalovirus exposure and HLA in healthy donors. Study conclusions and caveats: V- and J-gene trimming of TCR beta was linked (in a later analysis) to a missense DCLRE1C variant. In vitro work confirmed that a few CMV-associated chains recognize CMV antigens. Later analysis showed most CMV-associated TCR beta chains appearing HLA-restricted.

With respect to this clone: Its target is unknown.

V gave up 4 bases and J gave up 2 bases; unmatched junction bases: 6. The V gene's germline CDR1 is SGHDT and CDR2 YYEEEE. This CDR3 has 16 residues. The PCR contained 60 Vbeta and 13 Jbeta primers. Authors' data handling: There were around 78 million unique TCR beta chains by a later count, and approximately 10 million of them were shared. Assay: immunoSEQ multiplex PCR; the TCRdb copy retains only in-frame clones and omits some. That table supplies the V and J calls and clone size; D and trimming were determined from the DNA. The sample records 150,000 to 200,000 clones, about three quarters being singletons.

The receptor was isolated from a man between 18 and 29 years old in good health and CMV-seronegative. The chain couples TRBV5-6 to TRBJ2-5, with 12 bases lining up with TRBD1. Sequenced material: PBMCs. The CDR3 protein is CASSTGTGGLQETQYF. In DNA, the CDR3 is TGTGCCAGCAGCACCGGGACAGGGGGCCTTCAAGAGACCCAGTACTTC.